This TCR beta chain was found in a study of CD8 T cells in ankylosing spondylitis. Findings of the study overall: The study identified a TCR beta motif of roughly eight highly homologous variants that appeared characteristic of ankylosing spondylitis blood.

Germline V gene data show CDR1 as DFQATT and CDR2 as SNEGSKA (reference sequence). The CDR3 contains 15 residues. Between the trimmed V and J ends, which lost 0 bases and 2 bases, there was a span of 11 bases. Of note for this clonotype: Antigen unknown.

5'-RACE, quantitative and with molecular barcodes, yielded the TCR beta libraries. TCRdb called the 5' RACE reads again in MiXCR, with one record for every CDR3 protein. This sample has roughly 350,000 distinct CDR3 sequences, with less than 10% found just once. Source material: blood, either unsorted or a sorted T cell fraction (not recorded which). The chain links TRBV20-1 to TRBJ2-1; D remains unclear. This clonotype originated in a male donor with ankylosing spondylitis. The CDR3 region has the DNA TGCAGTGCTAGAGAACGTGGTAGCCCCTACAATGAGCAGTTCTTC. Translating it yields CSARERGSPYNEQFF.